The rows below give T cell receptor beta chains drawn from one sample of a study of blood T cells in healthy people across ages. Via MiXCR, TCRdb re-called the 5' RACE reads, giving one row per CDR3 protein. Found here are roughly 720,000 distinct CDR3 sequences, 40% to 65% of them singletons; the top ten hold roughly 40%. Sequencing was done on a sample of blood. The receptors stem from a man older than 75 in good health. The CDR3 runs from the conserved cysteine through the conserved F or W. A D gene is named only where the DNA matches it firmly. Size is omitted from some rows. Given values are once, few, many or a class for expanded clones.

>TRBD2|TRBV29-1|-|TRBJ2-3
CSVEIGLAAGRYAYF
TGCAGCGTTGAAATTGGACTAGCGGCGGGAAGATACGCGTATTTT
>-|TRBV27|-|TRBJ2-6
CASTGVGVGANVLTF
TGTGCCAGCACCGGAGTGGGGGTCGGGGCCAACGTCCTGACTTTC
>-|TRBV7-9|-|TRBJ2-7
CAGTPSQTDEQYF
TGTGCCGGCACCCCCTCCCAGACGGATGAGCAGTACTTC
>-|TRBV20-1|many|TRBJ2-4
CSARDIQANIQYF
TGCAGTGCTAGAGATATCCAGGCAAACATTCAGTACTTC
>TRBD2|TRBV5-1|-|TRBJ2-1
CASSLGSWGGNEQFF
TGCGCCAGCAGCTTGGGAAGCTGGGGGGGCAATGAGCAGTTCTTC
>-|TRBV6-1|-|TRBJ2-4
CASSLSDLAKNIQYF
TGTGCCAGCAGCCTCTCGGACCTAGCCAAAAACATTCAGTACTTC
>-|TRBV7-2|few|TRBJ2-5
CASSPARRTQYF
TGTGCCAGCAGCCCTGCGAGAAGGACCCAGTACTTC
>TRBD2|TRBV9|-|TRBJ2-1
CASSLTGAGGQSEQFF
TGTGCCAGCAGCTTGACAGGTGCGGGGGGCCAGAGTGAGCAGTTCTTC
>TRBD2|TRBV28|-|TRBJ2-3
CASSFQRGGTDTQYF
TGTGCCAGCAGTTTCCAGCGGGGCGGCACAGATACGCAGTATTTT
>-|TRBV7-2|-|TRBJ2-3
CASSPRQLSITDTQYF
TGTGCCAGCAGCCCCCGACAGCTAAGTATCACAGATACGCAGTATTTT
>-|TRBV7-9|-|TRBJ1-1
CASSLITGLHTEAFF
TGTGCCAGCAGCTTAATCACGGGTCTACACACTGAAGCTTTCTTT
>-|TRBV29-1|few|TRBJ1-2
CSVEIGDGYTF
TGCAGCGTTGAAATAGGGGATGGCTACACCTTC
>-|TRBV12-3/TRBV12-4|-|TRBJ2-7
CASRLGSLEQYF
TGTGCCAGCAGGTTGGGGTCTCTCGAGCAGTACTTC
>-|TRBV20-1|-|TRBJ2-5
CSVLGQYQETQYF
TGCAGTGTTCTGGGGCAGTACCAAGAGACCCAGTACTTC
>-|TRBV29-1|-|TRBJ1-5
CSVLPPGPVGANQPQHF
TGCAGCGTCCTCCCACCGGGACCCGTAGGGGCCAATCAGCCCCAGCATTTT
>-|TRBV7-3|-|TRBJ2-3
CASSLIHADTQYF
TGTGCCAGCAGCTTAATTCATGCGGATACGCAGTATTTT
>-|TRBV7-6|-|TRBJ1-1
CASSLAGERQYTEAFF
TGTGCCAGCAGCCTGGCCGGGGAAAGGCAGTACACTGAAGCTTTCTTT
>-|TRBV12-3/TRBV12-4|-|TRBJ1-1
CASRPRRAATEAFF
TGTGCCAGCAGACCCCGCAGGGCGGCCACTGAAGCTTTCTTT
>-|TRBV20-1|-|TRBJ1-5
CSARERGGYNQPQHF
TGCAGTGCTAGGGAGAGGGGGGGGTACAATCAGCCCCAGCATTTT
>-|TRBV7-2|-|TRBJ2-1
CASSRYGSRGQFF
TGTGCCAGCAGCCGCTATGGGTCGCGGGGTCAGTTCTTC
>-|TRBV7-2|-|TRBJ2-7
CASSLGVYYEQYF
TGTGCCAGCAGCTTAGGAGTTTACTACGAGCAGTACTTC
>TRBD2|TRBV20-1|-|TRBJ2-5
CSAGAGRGVETQYF
TGCAGTGCTGGGGCAGGGAGGGGTGTGGAGACCCAGTACTTC
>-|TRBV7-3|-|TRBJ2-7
CASSWQGGDEQYF
TGTGCCAGCAGCTGGCAGGGGGGAGACGAGCAGTACTTC
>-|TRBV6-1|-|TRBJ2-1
CASSEALGPGGYNEQFF
TGTGCCAGCAGTGAAGCGCTCGGACCCGGAGGCTACAATGAGCAGTTCTTC
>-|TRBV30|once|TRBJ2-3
CAWRDPHATQYF
TGTGCCTGGAGAGATCCGCACGCTACGCAGTATTTT
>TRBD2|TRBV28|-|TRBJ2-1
CASSTTSGTYNEQFF
TGTGCCAGCAGTACTACTAGCGGGACCTACAATGAGCAGTTCTTC
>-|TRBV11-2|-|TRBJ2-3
CASSFGQNRYAYF
TGTGCCAGCAGCTTCGGGCAAAACAGATACGCGTATTTT
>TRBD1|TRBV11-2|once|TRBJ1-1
CASSSTPGTGMNTEAFF
TGTGCCAGCAGCTCTACCCCCGGGACAGGGATGAACACTGAAGCTTTCTTT